The 12 T cell receptor beta chains in this list originate from one sample, sequenced in a study of graft-versus-host responses after intestinal transplantation. This table comes from immunoSEQ multiplex PCR, and its TCRdb copy is limited to in-frame clones, with some not included. The profile shows 37,000 or so clones, more than 80% of them singletons. The specimen was PBMCs, collected approximately 310 days after intestinal transplant. Every receptor here comes from a human patient who received an intestinal transplant, so some T cells may come from the graft donor.

The J gene is TRBJ1-1, the V gene TRBV19; a weak D match, TRBD1 (6 bases). V lost 5 bases and J lost 4, with 11 bases in between. CDR3 size: 13 residues. Looked up from germline, CDR1 is LNHDA and CDR2 is SQIVND (reference sequence). The CDR3 reads CASSQKGGTEAFF. For the CDR3, the DNA is TGTGCCAGTAGTCAGAAGGGGGGCACTGAAGCTTTCTTT.

This clone occurred once. The chain recombines TRBV19 with TRBJ1-5, with 7 positions matching TRBD1. This CDR3 has 16 amino acids. Germline V gene sequence: CDR1 LNHDA, CDR2 SQIVND (reference sequence). After removal of 9 bases from V and 2 bases from J, the junction contained 13 bases not matched to a gene. The CDR3 sequence: CASQGVRGKRNQPQHF. CDR3 DNA sequence: TGTGCCAGCCAGGGGGTTAGGGGAAAACGCAATCAGCCCCAGCATTTT.

The rearrangement uses TRBV5-1 and TRBJ2-1, with 16 bases that match TRBD2. The CDR3 has 19 residues. Germline-derived CDR1 and CDR2 are SGHRS and YFSETQ. The junction had 9 bases not matched to a gene; V was cut back by 4 bases and J by 2 bases. CDR3 nucleotides: TGCGCCAGCAGCCCCCGGGGACTAGCGGGAGGGAGGGCCTACAATGAGCAGTTCTTC. It is translated as CASSPRGLAGGRAYNEQFF.

CDR3 coding DNA: TGTGCCAGCAGCAGAACGTCTGGGGCCAACGTCCTGACTTTC. Translation gives CASSRTSGANVLTF. The chain combines TRBV7-3 with TRBJ2-6, with D hard to call. Germline V gives CDR1 SGHTA, CDR2 FQGTGA. This CDR3 is 14 amino acids long. Trimming stripped 5 bases from V and 1 base from J, with 6 bases between.

The rearrangement uses TRBV6-1 and TRBJ1-2; TRBD1 is a possible D gene (5 bases). Trimming pared 4 bases from V and 5 bases from J, leaving 11 bases between. Per germline, CDR1 MNHNS and CDR2 SASEGT. The CDR3 sequence is 13 residues long. The CDR3 loop is CASSVRGTYGYTF. The CDR3 DNA is TGTGCCAGCAGTGTACGGGGGACGTATGGCTACACCTTC.

The chain uses TRBV5-1 and TRBJ2-5; perhaps TRBD1 as D (6 bases). The CDR3 runs 16 residues. The germline gives CDR1 SGHRS, CDR2 YFSETQ. Trimming shortened V by 1 base and J by 3 bases, and 16 bases separated the two germline ends. CDR3 coding DNA: TGCGCCAGCAGCTTGATTGTTGGGACATTGGAAGAGACCCAGTACTTC. Translated, it gives CASSLIVGTLEETQYF.

This chain uses TRBV6-4 with TRBJ1-1; D is unclear. CDR3 length: 13 amino acids. Trimming pared 8 bases from V and 3 bases from J, leaving 13 bases between. Germline lookup yields CDR1 MRHNA and CDR2 SNTAGT. DNA of the CDR3: TGTGCCAGCCGCCGCAGGTGGGACACTGAAGCTTTCTTT. Translating it yields CASRRRWDTEAFF.

The chain has TRBV5-6 and TRBJ2-7, with 7 bases that match TRBD2. This CDR3 contains 15 residues. Germline V gene data show CDR1 as SGHDT and CDR2 as YYEEEE. V lost 4 bases to trimming and J lost 0 bases; unmatched junction nucleotides: 7. CDR3 sequence (DNA): TGTGCCAGCAGCAAAGGGAGGGGATACTCCTACGAGCAGTACTTC. Protein: CASSKGRGYSYEQYF.

The gene calls are TRBV4-1 and TRBJ1-2; 7 positions match TRBD1. CDR1 MGHRA and CDR2 YSYEKL come from the germline V gene. The V gene end was trimmed by 0 bases and the J gene end by 0 bases; junction bases not matched to a gene: 4. This CDR3 has 16 residues. Here the CDR3 reads CASSQDRQGANYGYTF. The CDR3 DNA reads TGCGCCAGCAGCCAAGATAGACAGGGAGCTAACTATGGCTACACCTTC.

The chain joins TRBV27 to TRBJ1-5; D is undetermined. CDR3 length: 12 residues. Trimming stripped 2 bases from V and 3 bases from J, with 2 bases between. The germline V gene encodes CDR1 MNHEY and CDR2 SMNVEV (reference sequence). Here the CDR3 reads CASSLHNQPQHF. CDR3 in DNA: TGTGCCAGCAGTTTACACAATCAGCCCCAGCATTTT.

V gene TRBV11-2 combines with J gene TRBJ1-6; D might be TRBD1 (6 bases). The V and J ends lost 1 base and 6 bases respectively, with 10 bases between them. The CDR3 runs 15 residues. Germline V gene data show CDR1 as SGHAT and CDR2 as FQNNGV. The CDR3: CASSLVSGANSPLHF. In DNA form, the CDR3 reads TGTGCCAGCAGCTTAGTTTCAGGGGCTAATTCACCCCTCCACTTT.

The chain links TRBV6-1 to TRBJ2-7; no clear D. Deletions cut 7 bases from V and 3 bases from J, with 10 bases between. Looked up from germline, CDR1 is MNHNS and CDR2 is SASEGT. The CDR3 is 12 amino acids. Here the CDR3 reads CASTQGFYEQYF. CDR3 nucleotides: TGTGCCAGCACCCAAGGTTTCTACGAGCAGTACTTC.